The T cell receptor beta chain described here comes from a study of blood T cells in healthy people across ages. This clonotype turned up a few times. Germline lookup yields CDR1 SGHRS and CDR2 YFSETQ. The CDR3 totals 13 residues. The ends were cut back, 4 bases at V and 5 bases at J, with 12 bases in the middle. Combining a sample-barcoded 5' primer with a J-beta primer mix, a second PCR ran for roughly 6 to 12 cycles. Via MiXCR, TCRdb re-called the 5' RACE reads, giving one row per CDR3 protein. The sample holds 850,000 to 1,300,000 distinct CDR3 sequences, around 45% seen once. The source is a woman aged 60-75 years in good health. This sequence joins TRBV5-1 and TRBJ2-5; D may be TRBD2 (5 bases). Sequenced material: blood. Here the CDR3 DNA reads TGCGCCAGCAGCGCCGTGGGAGTTGAGACCCAGTACTTC. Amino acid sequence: CASSAVGVETQYF.